Listed below are T cell receptor beta chains from one sample, sequenced in a study of shared clonotypes between healthy human individuals. Produced via immunoSEQ multiplex PCR; TCRdb's table is partial and in-frame only. The sample yields some 2,000,000 clones, roughly 94% seen once. Material: naive CD4+ T cells sorted from blood. These TCRs come from a man between 18 and 35 years old in good health. The CDR3 runs from the conserved cysteine through the conserved F or W. The order of the fields is clone size, J gene, D gene, CDR3 length, V gene, CDR3 protein, CDR3 DNA. The D gene is left open where the match is weak. The size field is filled for only some rows; it gives once, few, many or a size class.

NA TRBJ2-1 TRBD1 17 TRBV7-7 CASSPGPGQGPYNEQFF TGTGCTAGCAGCCCTGGGCCAGGACAGGGACCCTACAATGAGCAGTTCTTC
NA TRBJ1-1 TRBD1 15 TRBV7-3 CASTAQGRLNTEAFF TGTGCCAGCACCGCACAGGGGCGGTTGAACACTGAAGCTTTCTTT
NA TRBJ1-2 NA 17 TRBV27 CASSSPAGGGALGGYTF TGTGCCAGCAGTTCTCCAGCGGGCGGGGGGGCCCTGGGTGGCTACACCTTC
NA TRBJ1-1 TRBD1 13 TRBV18 CASSPPGQGRAFF TGTGCCAGCTCACCACCCGGACAGGGGCGAGCTTTCTTT
NA TRBJ2-7 NA 12 TRBV5-1 CASSLDRHEQYF TGCGCCAGCAGCTTGGATCGCCACGAGCAGTACTTC
NA TRBJ2-1 TRBD1 14 TRBV7-9 CAINGQGFDNEQFF TGTGCCATCAACGGACAGGGGTTTGACAATGAGCAGTTCTTC
NA TRBJ1-1 NA 12 TRBV28 CASSLNRTPGFF TGTGCCAGCAGTCTCAACAGGACCCCCGGGTTCTTT
NA TRBJ1-1 NA 13 TRBV10-1 CASSLQENTEAFF TGCGCCAGCAGCCTCCAGGAGAACACTGAAGCTTTCTTT
NA TRBJ2-1 NA 13 TRBV30 CAWNGLSYNEQFF TGTGCCTGGAACGGACTCTCCTACAATGAGCAGTTCTTC
NA TRBJ2-5 TRBD2 15 TRBV10-3 CAISDSGGTQETQYF TGTGCCATCAGTGACAGCGGGGGGACTCAAGAGACCCAGTACTTC
NA TRBJ1-6 NA 19 TRBV27 CASSSSAGRTFSYNSPLHF TGTGCCAGCAGCTCTTCCGCCGGACGAACGTTCTCCTATAATTCACCCCTCCACTTT
once TRBJ2-2 NA 15 TRBV5-1 CASSSLQGYTGELFF TGCGCCAGCAGCTCATTACAGGGATACACCGGGGAGCTGTTTTTT
NA TRBJ1-1 TRBD1 16 TRBV28 CASSPPMGQVNTEAFF TGTGCCAGCTCACCGCCGATGGGACAGGTCAACACTGAAGCTTTCTTT
NA TRBJ2-6 TRBD1 17 TRBV10-3 CAIRPGQGADGANVLTF TGTGCCATCAGACCGGGACAGGGGGCGGACGGGGCCAACGTCCTGACTTTC
NA TRBJ2-7 NA 14 TRBV10-3 CAISEYGFSYEQYF TGTGCCATCAGTGAATACGGGTTCTCCTACGAGCAGTACTTC
once TRBJ1-2 NA 16 TRBV5-1 CASSLVGLTPNYGYTF TGCGCCAGCAGCTTGGTCGGTCTTACCCCTAACTATGGCTACACCTTC
once TRBJ2-7 NA 15 TRBV27 CASSLGRSSSYEQYF TGTGCCAGCAGTTTAGGGAGGTCTAGCTCCTACGAGCAGTACTTC
NA TRBJ2-7 NA 14 TRBV7-8 CASSSDIDSYEQYF TGTGCCAGCAGCTCCGACATCGACTCCTACGAGCAGTACTTC
once TRBJ1-1 NA 13 TRBV2 CASSEELTGEAFF TGTGCCAGCAGTGAAGAATTAACAGGGGAAGCTTTCTTT
NA TRBJ2-6 TRBD1 17 TRBV5-5 CASSLGTGASGANVLTF TGTGCCAGCAGCTTGGGGACAGGAGCCTCTGGGGCCAACGTCCTGACTTTC
NA TRBJ2-7 TRBD2 16 TRBV6-5 CASSYAPAGGSYEQYF TGTGCCAGCAGTTACGCCCCAGCGGGAGGCTCCTACGAGCAGTACTTC
NA TRBJ1-2 NA 14 TRBV30 CAGNFGGRDYGYTF TGTGCCGGCAATTTTGGGGGACGGGACTATGGCTACACCTTC
NA TRBJ2-1 TRBD2 15 TRBV30 CAWSLTSGPYNEQFF TGTGCCTGGAGTTTAACTAGCGGACCCTACAATGAGCAGTTCTTC
NA TRBJ1-2 NA 14 TRBV2 CASSEEPGPYGYTF TGTGCCAGCAGTGAAGAGCCGGGACCCTATGGCTACACCTTC
NA TRBJ2-7 NA 14 TRBV6-5 CASSYNKRSYEQYF TGTGCCAGCAGTTACAACAAGCGCTCCTACGAGCAGTACTTC
once TRBJ2-2 NA 13 TRBV6-5 CASRVQVTGELFF TGTGCCAGCAGGGTACAGGTAACCGGGGAGCTGTTTTTT
NA TRBJ1-1 NA 15 TRBV5-1 CASSLMGTGNTEAFF TGCGCCAGCAGCTTGATGGGAACGGGGAACACTGAAGCTTTCTTT
NA TRBJ2-5 NA 13 TRBV6-5 CASSRGRKETQYF TGTGCCAGCAGCCGGGGACGGAAAGAGACCCAGTACTTC
once TRBJ1-6 NA 14 TRBV28 CASFSRDYNSPLHF TGTGCCAGTTTTTCCCGGGACTATAATTCACCCCTCCACTTT
NA TRBJ2-7 NA 14 TRBV15 CATSGGTGRGEQYF TGTGCCACCAGCGGTGGTACAGGGAGGGGAGAGCAGTACTTC
NA TRBJ2-1 TRBD2 15 TRBV6-1 CASPLAGSSYNEQFF TGTGCCAGCCCTCTAGCGGGGAGCTCCTACAATGAGCAGTTCTTC
once TRBJ1-5 TRBD1 15 TRBV4-2 CASSQGTGSNQPQHF TGTGCCAGCAGCCAAGGGACAGGTAGTAATCAGCCCCAGCATTTT
NA TRBJ2-7 TRBD2 15 TRBV9 CASSVAPSGGNEQYF TGTGCCAGCAGCGTAGCCCCTAGCGGCGGGAACGAGCAGTACTTC
NA TRBJ2-7 NA 14 TRBV12-5 CASVHTQSSYEQYF TGTGCTAGTGTCCATACCCAAAGCTCCTACGAGCAGTACTTC
NA TRBJ2-7 NA 14 TRBV4-1 CASSRVGGSYEQYF TGCGCCAGCAGCCGCGTGGGAGGCTCCTACGAGCAGTACTTC
NA TRBJ2-5 NA 11 TRBV2 CASSPWETQYF TGTGCCAGCAGTCCGTGGGAGACCCAGTACTTC
NA TRBJ2-5 NA 13 TRBV5-6 CASSLGRAETQYF TGTGCCAGCAGCTTGGGACGGGCAGAGACCCAGTACTTC
NA TRBJ2-3 NA 14 TRBV9 CASSVGEGTDTQYF TGTGCCAGCAGCGTAGGGGAAGGCACAGATACGCAGTATTTT
NA TRBJ2-3 NA 14 TRBV4-1 CASSQDWFTDTQYF TGCGCCAGCAGCCAAGATTGGTTCACAGATACGCAGTATTTT
NA TRBJ2-5 TRBD1 14 TRBV10-3 CAISGDRFQETQYF TGTGCCATCAGTGGGGACAGGTTCCAAGAGACCCAGTACTTC
NA TRBJ1-2 TRBD1 15 TRBV16 CASSQDRGEAYGYTF TGTGCCAGCAGCCAAGACAGGGGAGAAGCTTATGGCTACACCTTC
NA TRBJ1-1 NA 15 TRBV10-3 CAIREGRGSSTEAFF TGTGCCATCCGGGAAGGCCGGGGAAGTAGCACTGAAGCTTTCTTT
once TRBJ1-4 NA 15 TRBV2 CASSREDGTNEKLFF TGTGCCAGCAGCCGCGAGGACGGAACTAATGAAAAACTGTTTTTT
NA TRBJ2-7 NA 12 TRBV18 CASSPQGKEQYF TGTGCCAGCTCACCCCAGGGAAAGGAGCAGTACTTC
NA TRBJ2-7 TRBD2 13 TRBV10-3 CALPGLAFYEQYF TGTGCCCTTCCGGGACTAGCGTTCTACGAGCAGTACTTC
NA TRBJ2-4 NA 12 TRBV6-6 CASCTSGTIQYF TGTGCCAGCTGTACGTCCGGAACCATTCAGTACTTC
few TRBJ2-7 TRBD1 16 TRBV19 CASSIGAGGQSYEQYF TGTGCCAGTAGTATTGGAGCAGGGGGACAGAGCTACGAGCAGTACTTC
few TRBJ1-2 TRBD1 14 TRBV7-9 CASSLATGEPGYTF TGTGCCAGCAGCTTAGCGACAGGGGAACCTGGCTACACCTTC
NA TRBJ2-3 NA 15 TRBV18 CASSPNFGSTDTQYF TGTGCCAGCTCACCAAACTTTGGTAGCACAGATACGCAGTATTTT
NA TRBJ2-1 NA 12 TRBV25-1 CASSENSNEQFF TGTGCCAGCAGTGAAAATAGTAATGAGCAGTTCTTC
NA TRBJ1-6 NA 14 TRBV6-5 CASSRKVDNSPLHF TGTGCCAGCAGCCGAAAGGTAGATAATTCACCCCTCCACTTT
NA TRBJ1-5 NA 13 TRBV30 CAWRNRADQPQHF TGTGCCTGGAGAAACAGGGCTGATCAGCCCCAGCATTTT